The 8 T cell receptor beta chains reported below all come from one sample, sequenced in a study of cytotoxic CD8 clonotypes in ibrutinib-treated CLL. TCRdb's copy holds only in-frame clones and misses some; the assay was immunoSEQ multiplex PCR. The table lists over 110,000 clones, 80% to 95% of them singletons, with about 10% in the top ten. Here the sequenced sample was PBMCs, taken after 12 months of ibrutinib treatment. Receptor source: a human donor with chronic lymphocytic leukemia.

V and J are TRBV25-1 and TRBJ2-7; D is unresolved. CDR3 length equals 13 residues. The germline V gene encodes CDR1 MGHDK and CDR2 SYGVNS. Trimming shortened V by 2 bases and J by 2 bases, and 7 bases separated the two germline ends. This CDR3 reads CASSERLTYEQYF. As DNA, the CDR3 is TGTGCCAGCAGTGAAAGACTGACCTACGAGCAGTACTTC.

V gene TRBV2 combines with J gene TRBJ1-4, with 8 bases lining up with TRBD1. With V trimmed by 6 bases and J by 6 bases, 6 bases remained unmatched. Germline-derived CDR1 and CDR2 are SNHLY and FYNNEI. The CDR3 covers 14 residues. This CDR3 reads CASSEDRVYEKLFF. CDR3 DNA: TGTGCCAGCAGCGAGGACAGGGTTTATGAAAAACTGTTTTTT. The variable domain in full, with the rest retrieved from reference TRBV2 and TRBJ1-4, is EPEVTQTPSHQVTQMGQEVILRCVPISNHLYFYWYRQILGQKVEFLVSFYNNEISEKSEIFDDQFSVERPDGSNFTLKIRSTKLEDSAMYFCASSEDRVYEKLFFGSGTQLSVL.

The chain recombines TRBV27 with TRBJ2-1, with TRBD2 identical over 9 bases. Germline V gene data show CDR1 as MNHEY and CDR2 as SMNVEV (reference sequence). V lost 8 bases to trimming and J lost 3 bases; unmatched junction nucleotides: 5. The CDR3 totals 14 residues. The CDR3, as DNA: TGTGCCAGCGAAGGGACTAGCAGCTACAATGAGCAGTTCTTC. Its translation: CASEGTSSYNEQFF.

The rearrangement links TRBV7-3 to TRBJ1-6; TRBD1 aligns across 7 bases. Trimming took 1 base from V and 5 from J; bases not matched to a gene: 8. Germline assignment: CDR1 SGHTA and CDR2 FQGTGA. CDR3 length: 17 amino acids. The CDR3 nucleotides are TGTGCCAGCAGCTTAAAGGGGGGCGACAGGGATAATTCACCCCTCCACTTT. Translating it yields CASSLKGGDRDNSPLHF.

V and J are TRBV19 and TRBJ2-3, with D maybe TRBD2 (5 bases). Germline-derived CDR1 and CDR2 are LNHDA and SQIVND (reference sequence). With 7 bases removed from V and 0 bases from J, the gap between germline ends came to 14 bases. This CDR3 contains 15 residues. DNA of the CDR3: TGTGCCAGTACCCCGGCTCTAGCTAGCACAGATACGCAGTATTTT. This encodes CASTPALASTDTQYF.

The chain is built from TRBV21-1 and TRBJ2-7; TRBD1, as called in the table, went unchecked against the DNA. TRBV21-1 is deemed a pseudogene. The CDR3 extends over 15 amino acids. CDR3 DNA: TGTGCCAGCAGCGAAGCGACAGGGTCTTTCTACGAGCAGTACTTC. Its protein is CASSEATGSFYEQYF.

This clone has ten or more counts. This sequence joins TRBV5-1 and TRBJ1-1; D not resolved. Looked up from germline, CDR1 is SGHRS and CDR2 is YFSETQ. The CDR3 loop spans 14 amino acids. V was cut by 0 bases and J by 6 bases, with 12 bases left in between. The CDR3 loop is CASSLAGTFSEAFF. CDR3 nucleotide sequence: TGCGCCAGCAGCTTGGCGGGTACTTTCTCTGAAGCTTTCTTT.

The CDR3 loop is CASSQESGLVHDTQYF. The CDR3, as DNA: TGTGCCAGCAGCCAAGAATCCGGACTAGTTCATGATACGCAGTATTTT. The V call is TRBV4-2, the J call TRBJ2-3; TRBD2 matches 7 bases. Germline CDR1 is LGHNA and CDR2 is YNFKEQ. The CDR3 runs to 16 residues. With V trimmed by 0 bases and J by 6 bases, 9 bases remained unmatched.